A single sample gave rise to the 9 T cell receptor beta chains below, sequenced in a study of siplizumab effects on memory and regulatory T cells. Assay: immunoSEQ multiplex PCR; the TCRdb copy retains only in-frame clones and omits some. This sample has 95,000 to 130,000 clones, with less than 95% found just once. What was sequenced was non-Treg CD4+ T cells sorted from blood. These receptors all come from a human donor in good health.

V gene TRBV19 combines with J gene TRBJ1-2; D gene unclear. From germline, CDR1 is LNHDA and CDR2 SQIVND (reference sequence). Trimming cost V 7 bases and J 4 bases, with 16 bases left between them. This CDR3 contains 14 residues. CDR3: CASTFETGIYGYTF. The CDR3 coding sequence is TGTGCCAGTACCTTTGAGACGGGGATCTATGGCTACACCTTC. Full variable domain (outside the CDR3, taken from reference TRBV19 and TRBJ1-2): DGGITQSPKYLFRKEGQNVTLSCEQNLNHDAMYWYRQDPGQGLRLIYYSQIVNDFQKGDIAEGYSVSREKKESFPLTVTSAQKNPTAFYLCASTFETGIYGYTFGSGTRLTVV.

The rearrangement links TRBV2 to TRBJ2-5; D call uncertain. The ends were cut back, 7 bases at V and 1 base at J, with 4 bases in the middle. The CDR3 runs to 11 residues. From germline, CDR1 is SNHLY and CDR2 FYNNEI. In nucleotides, the CDR3 is TGTGCCAGCACCATCCAAGAGACCCAGTACTTC. The encoded protein is CASTIQETQYF.

This clone appeared a single time. The chain employs TRBV6-5 and TRBJ1-2; 7 bases are a match to TRBD1. Losses at the gene ends were 6 bases for V and 2 bases for J; bases not matched to a gene: 9. CDR1 is MNHEY, CDR2 SVGAGI, per germline. The CDR3 loop spans 15 amino acids. The CDR3 protein is CASSRGTGENYGYTF. The CDR3, as DNA: TGTGCCAGCAGCAGGGGGACGGGAGAGAACTATGGCTACACCTTC.

The J gene is TRBJ2-3, the V gene TRBV6-4; 9 bases line up with TRBD2. Germline CDR1 MRHNA, CDR2 SNTAGT. The CDR3 has 15 amino acids. The J segment lost 4 bases and the V segment lost 6 bases, leaving 8 bases of the junction unmatched. The CDR3 DNA reads TGTGCCAGCAGCGTAGAGCGGGGGGCCCCAGATACGCAGTATTTT. It translates to CASSVERGAPDTQYF.

The rearrangement links TRBV20-1 to TRBJ2-7; 7 nucleotides align to TRBD2. CDR3 length: 11 amino acids. Looked up from germline, CDR1 is DFQATT and CDR2 is SNEGSKA (reference sequence). J was trimmed by 6 bases and V by 6 bases; bases with no gene match: 5. DNA of the CDR3: TGCAGTGCCCCTGGGGGGGGCGAGCAGTACTTC. It is translated as CSAPGGGEQYF.

V and J are TRBV6-5 and TRBJ2-7, with D possibly TRBD1 on 5 matching bases. The germline V gene has CDR1 MNHEY and CDR2 SVGAGI. Trimming took off 5 bases at V and 11 bases at J, with 13 bases between the two ends. The CDR3 sequence is 11 residues long. The CDR3, as DNA: TGTGCCAGCAGTACCAGGGCCTCCGAGTACTTC. Encoded protein: CASSTRASEYF.

The rearrangement links TRBV6-5 to TRBJ1-2, with D perhaps TRBD1 (5 bases). The germline gives CDR1 MNHEY, CDR2 SVGAGI. V lost 0 bases, J lost 4 bases, and 12 bases lay in between. The CDR3 has 15 amino acids. The CDR3 bases are TGTGCCAGCAGTTACTCGAAGGCAGGGACCTATGGCTACACCTTC. Protein product: CASSYSKAGTYGYTF.

The chain uses TRBV2 and TRBJ2-1; perhaps D is TRBD1 or TRBD2 (6 bases each). The CDR3 covers 15 residues. V was trimmed by 4 bases and J by 7 bases, leaving 17 bases between them. Germline V CDR1 and CDR2: SNHLY, FYNNEI. The CDR3 DNA sequence: TGTGCCAGCAGTGTGGGAACTAGGGGGGAGAATGAGCAGTTCTTC. Its translation is CASSVGTRGENEQFF.

The genes are TRBV9 and TRBJ1-5; TRBD1 is a possible D gene (6 bases). CDR3 size: 14 residues. Trimming pared 4 bases from V and 1 base from J, leaving 9 bases between. Per germline, CDR1 SGDLS and CDR2 YYNGEE. The CDR3 loop is CASSSGQSNQPQHF. In DNA form, the CDR3 reads TGTGCCAGCAGCTCCGGACAGAGCAATCAGCCCCAGCATTTT.